These T cell receptor beta chains were read from a single sample in a study of OX40 agonist ivuxolimab in advanced cancers. Some clones are missing from TCRdb's copy, which holds only in-frame ones; the method was immunoSEQ multiplex PCR. The table includes tens of thousands of clones, about 86% detected once. Specimen: CD4+ or CD8+ T cells sorted from blood, collected in a trial of the OX40 agonist ivuxolimab. These receptors came from an adult with an advanced solid tumor such as melanoma, head and neck, liver or kidney cancer. Both conserved end residues are part of each CDR3. D genes are given only for firm matches. Clone size appears in some rows only: once, few, many, or a class for an expanded clone.

v_call: TRBV18
j_call: TRBJ1-5
d_call: -
clone_size: few
cdr3_aa: CASSPQGGRNQPQHF
cdr3_nt: TGTGCCAGCTCACCACAGGGTGGGCGCAATCAGCCCCAGCATTTT

v_call: TRBV6-1
j_call: TRBJ2-1
d_call: -
clone_size: -
cdr3_aa: CASSEAWGGTYNEQFF
cdr3_nt: TGTGCCAGCAGTGAAGCGTGGGGGGGCACCTACAATGAGCAGTTCTTC

v_call: TRBV9
j_call: TRBJ1-3
d_call: -
clone_size: few
cdr3_aa: CASSVGLGRSGNTIYF
cdr3_nt: TGTGCCAGCAGCGTAGGATTGGGCCGCTCTGGAAACACCATATATTTT

v_call: TRBV2
j_call: TRBJ1-1
d_call: -
clone_size: -
cdr3_aa: CASSGNSRARTEAFF
cdr3_nt: TGTGCCAGCAGCGGAAACTCCAGGGCTAGGACTGAAGCTTTCTTT

v_call: TRBV18
j_call: TRBJ1-4
d_call: -
clone_size: -
cdr3_aa: CASSPRTGNEKLFF
cdr3_nt: TGTGCCAGCTCACCACGGACGGGGAATGAAAAACTGTTTTTT

v_call: TRBV10-3
j_call: TRBJ1-1
d_call: -
clone_size: -
cdr3_aa: CAIKSPGSNTEAFF
cdr3_nt: TGTGCCATCAAATCTCCGGGATCGAACACTGAAGCTTTCTTT

v_call: TRBV7-6
j_call: TRBJ2-2
d_call: -
clone_size: -
cdr3_aa: CASSFGGANTGELFF
cdr3_nt: TGTGCCAGCAGCTTTGGCGGGGCGAACACCGGGGAGCTGTTTTTT

v_call: TRBV6-5
j_call: TRBJ2-2
d_call: TRBD1
clone_size: -
cdr3_aa: CASSYGDRVAGELFF
cdr3_nt: TGTGCCAGCAGTTACGGGGACAGGGTAGCCGGGGAGCTGTTTTTT

v_call: TRBV5-1
j_call: TRBJ2-5
d_call: -
clone_size: -
cdr3_aa: CASSLAVPTKETQYF
cdr3_nt: TGCGCCAGCAGCTTGGCCGTTCCGACTAAAGAGACCCAGTACTTC

v_call: TRBV19
j_call: TRBJ1-5
d_call: -
clone_size: -
cdr3_aa: CASRRDGGYSNQPQHF
cdr3_nt: TGTGCCAGTAGACGGGACGGAGGATATAGCAATCAGCCCCAGCATTTT

v_call: TRBV2
j_call: TRBJ1-4
d_call: -
clone_size: once
cdr3_aa: CASSEGRGGTNEKLFF
cdr3_nt: TGTGCCAGCAGTGAGGGGAGAGGGGGAACTAATGAAAAACTGTTTTTT

v_call: TRBV6-1
j_call: TRBJ2-7
d_call: -
clone_size: -
cdr3_aa: CASLHSQGVEQYF
cdr3_nt: TGTGCCAGCCTGCACAGCCAAGGGGTCGAGCAGTACTTC

v_call: TRBV5-4
j_call: TRBJ2-1
d_call: TRBD1
clone_size: -
cdr3_aa: CASSATGGLNEQFF
cdr3_nt: TGTGCCAGCAGCGCGACAGGGGGCCTCAATGAGCAGTTCTTC

v_call: TRBV7-2
j_call: TRBJ2-7
d_call: -
clone_size: -
cdr3_aa: CASSFLGTYEQYF
cdr3_nt: TGTGCCAGCAGCTTCCTCGGGACCTACGAGCAGTACTTC

v_call: TRBV7-8
j_call: TRBJ1-1
d_call: -
clone_size: -
cdr3_aa: CASSSGYRGTEAFF
cdr3_nt: TGTGCCAGCAGCTCCGGGTATCGAGGGACTGAAGCTTTCTTT

v_call: TRBV19
j_call: TRBJ1-2
d_call: -
clone_size: once
cdr3_aa: CASSPGGGGYTF
cdr3_nt: TGTGCCAGTAGCCCCGGGGGAGGTGGCTACACCTTC

v_call: TRBV6-1
j_call: TRBJ1-2
d_call: -
clone_size: -
cdr3_aa: CATLQGGFYGYTF
cdr3_nt: TGTGCCACGTTGCAGGGAGGTTTTTATGGCTACACCTTC

v_call: TRBV25-1
j_call: TRBJ1-1
d_call: -
clone_size: -
cdr3_aa: CASSEVKGNTEAFF
cdr3_nt: TGTGCCAGCAGTGAAGTTAAGGGGAACACTGAAGCTTTCTTT

v_call: TRBV11-2
j_call: TRBJ1-5
d_call: -
clone_size: -
cdr3_aa: CASSLTGGQPQHF
cdr3_nt: TGTGCCAGCAGCTTAACGGGTGGTCAGCCCCAGCATTTT

v_call: TRBV11-2
j_call: TRBJ1-1
d_call: -
clone_size: -
cdr3_aa: CASSLVPRTEAFF
cdr3_nt: TGTGCCAGCAGCTTAGTGCCCCGCACTGAAGCTTTCTTT

v_call: TRBV11-2
j_call: TRBJ1-4
d_call: -
clone_size: once
cdr3_aa: CASSFSRSGRLNEKLFF
cdr3_nt: TGTGCCAGCAGCTTCTCCCGGTCGGGGAGATTGAATGAAAAACTGTTTTTT

v_call: TRBV5-1
j_call: TRBJ2-7
d_call: -
clone_size: -
cdr3_aa: CASSTLGVEQYF
cdr3_nt: TGCGCCAGCTCCACTTTAGGGGTTGAGCAGTACTTC

v_call: TRBV27
j_call: TRBJ2-3
d_call: TRBD2
clone_size: -
cdr3_aa: CASSPLAGGPVTQYF
cdr3_nt: TGTGCCAGCAGTCCTTTAGCGGGGGGCCCGGTTACGCAGTATTTT

v_call: TRBV30
j_call: TRBJ1-1
d_call: TRBD1
clone_size: -
cdr3_aa: CAWSYSTGGRTEAFF
cdr3_nt: TGTGCCTGGAGTTATTCAACAGGGGGCCGCACTGAAGCTTTCTTT

v_call: TRBV2
j_call: TRBJ2-7
d_call: -
clone_size: -
cdr3_aa: CASSEARMPRF
cdr3_nt: TGTGCCAGCAGTGAAGCAAGGATGCCGAGGTTC

v_call: TRBV7-2
j_call: TRBJ2-5
d_call: -
clone_size: -
cdr3_aa: CASSLRLGTQYF
cdr3_nt: TGTGCCAGCAGCTTGCGATTGGGGACCCAGTACTTC

v_call: TRBV5-1
j_call: TRBJ2-7
d_call: -
clone_size: few
cdr3_aa: CASSLVVSPYEQYF
cdr3_nt: TGCGCCAGCAGCTTGGTTGTCAGTCCCTACGAGCAGTACTTC

v_call: TRBV7-9
j_call: TRBJ1-5
d_call: -
clone_size: -
cdr3_aa: CASSLGGTIGNQPQHF
cdr3_nt: TGTGCCAGCAGCTTGGGGGGGACGATTGGCAATCAGCCCCAGCATTTT

v_call: TRBV6-5
j_call: TRBJ1-1
d_call: TRBD1
clone_size: -
cdr3_aa: CASRRGQGRTEAFF
cdr3_nt: TGTGCCAGCAGACGGGGACAGGGTCGCACTGAAGCTTTCTTT

v_call: TRBV18
j_call: TRBJ2-7
d_call: -
clone_size: -
cdr3_aa: CASSPTRDEQYF
cdr3_nt: TGTGCCAGCTCACCAACGCGCGACGAGCAGTACTTC

v_call: TRBV15
j_call: TRBJ2-5
d_call: -
clone_size: -
cdr3_aa: CATSRTDSGGRETQYF
cdr3_nt: TGTGCCACCAGCAGGACGGACAGTGGGGGGCGGGAGACCCAGTACTTC

v_call: TRBV5-1
j_call: TRBJ2-7
d_call: -
clone_size: -
cdr3_aa: CASSQGGYEQYF
cdr3_nt: TGCGCCAGCAGCCAGGGGGGCTACGAGCAGTACTTC

v_call: TRBV29-1
j_call: TRBJ2-7
d_call: -
clone_size: -
cdr3_aa: CSVATETYEQYF
cdr3_nt: TGCAGCGTTGCTACCGAGACCTACGAGCAGTACTTC

v_call: TRBV6-1
j_call: TRBJ2-5
d_call: -
clone_size: -
cdr3_aa: CASSKLGTQYF
cdr3_nt: TGTGCCAGCAGTAAACTAGGGACCCAGTACTTC

v_call: TRBV6-5
j_call: TRBJ1-2
d_call: TRBD1
clone_size: -
cdr3_aa: CASSYSDRGLSGYTF
cdr3_nt: TGTGCCAGCAGTTACTCAGACAGGGGGCTAAGCGGCTACACCTTC

v_call: TRBV10-2
j_call: TRBJ1-3
d_call: TRBD1
clone_size: -
cdr3_aa: CASSDPQGTGGNTIYF
cdr3_nt: TGCGCCAGCAGTGACCCACAGGGGACGGGTGGAAACACCATATATTTT

v_call: TRBV7-6
j_call: TRBJ2-2
d_call: TRBD2
clone_size: -
cdr3_aa: CASRAGTSPNTGELFF
cdr3_nt: TGTGCCAGCAGGGCCGGGACTAGCCCGAACACCGGGGAGCTGTTTTTT

v_call: TRBV7-2
j_call: TRBJ1-3
d_call: -
clone_size: -
cdr3_aa: CASSLRPNTIYF
cdr3_nt: TGTGCCAGCAGCCTCCGTCCAAACACCATATATTTT

v_call: TRBV5-5
j_call: TRBJ2-7
d_call: TRBD2
clone_size: -
cdr3_aa: CASSYSLAGASNYEQYF
cdr3_nt: TGTGCCAGCAGCTACTCCCTAGCGGGGGCTTCCAACTACGAGCAGTACTTC

v_call: TRBV19
j_call: TRBJ1-2
d_call: TRBD1
clone_size: -
cdr3_aa: CASNPGTGFGYTF
cdr3_nt: TGTGCCAGTAACCCCGGGACAGGGTTTGGCTACACCTTC

v_call: TRBV6-1
j_call: TRBJ1-2
d_call: -
clone_size: -
cdr3_aa: CASSERGQGGGYTF
cdr3_nt: TGTGCCAGCAGTGAACGAGGTCAGGGAGGTGGCTACACCTTC

v_call: TRBV6-5
j_call: TRBJ1-1
d_call: -
clone_size: -
cdr3_aa: CASSGPLLTEAFF
cdr3_nt: TGTGCCAGCAGTGGCCCCTTGCTCACTGAAGCTTTCTTT